A single sample is the source of the 9 T cell receptor beta chains below, sequenced in a study of blood T cell repertoires in COVID-19. The protocol was immunoSEQ multiplex PCR, while the TCRdb copy is restricted to in-frame clones and leaves out a portion. Among some 240,000 clones listed, 84% were seen once. Specimen: peripheral blood. These receptors came from a woman aged 40 to 49 who had recovered from COVID-19.

As DNA, the CDR3 is TGTGCCAGCAGCTTGGGGGTAGGGGTGGCGCAGCCCCAGCATTTT. This sequence encodes CASSLGVGVAQPQHF. V and J are TRBV5-5 and TRBJ1-5; the D gene is possibly TRBD1 (5 bases). This CDR3 spans 15 amino acids. With 0 bases removed from V and 7 bases from J, the gap between germline ends came to 14 bases. From germline, CDR1 is SGHKS and CDR2 YYEKEE (reference sequence).

The V gene is TRBV5-1, the J gene TRBJ1-3, with D perhaps matching TRBD1 (5 bases). The CDR3 runs to 14 residues. V lost 0 bases, J lost 4 bases, and 8 bases lay in between. CDR1 and CDR2 from the germline V gene are SGHRS and YFSETQ. CDR3 in amino acids: CASSLGQSGNTIYF. The CDR3 nucleotides are TGCGCCAGCAGCTTGGGACAGAGCGGAAACACCATATATTTT.

This CDR3 is CASTYSWTGGTEAFF. The CDR3 DNA reads as TGTGCCAGCACCTACTCCTGGACAGGGGGGACTGAAGCTTTCTTT. The rearrangement joins TRBV6-5 to TRBJ1-1; 10 bases map to TRBD1. Germline values: CDR1 MNHEY, CDR2 SVGAGI. Trimming cost V 7 bases and J 5 bases; bases outside gene matches: 10. This CDR3 contains 15 residues.

The rearrangement joins TRBV9 to TRBJ2-3; TRBD2 might be the D (6 bases). CDR1 is SGDLS and CDR2 is YYNGEE in the germline V gene. This CDR3 region has 14 residues. Trimming pared 3 bases from V and 0 bases from J, leaving 8 bases between. The CDR3 loop reads CASSGRGSTDTQYF. The CDR3 DNA reads as TGTGCCAGCAGCGGACGGGGGAGCACAGATACGCAGTATTTT.

The rearrangement links TRBV6-5 to TRBJ1-2; the match to TRBD1 covers 10 bases. In germline, CDR1 is MNHEY, CDR2 SVGAGI. CDR3 length equals 14 residues. V dropped 2 bases and J dropped 6; count of bases not matched to a gene: 3. CDR3 in amino acids: CASSYTGTGDGYTF. CDR3 coding DNA: TGTGCCAGCAGTTACACCGGGACAGGGGATGGCTACACCTTC.

The rearrangement links TRBV6-2 or TRBV6-3 to TRBJ1-1, with D maybe TRBD1 (6 bases). The germline V gene has CDR1 MNHEY and CDR2 SVGEGT. V lost 4 bases and J lost 2, with 11 bases in between. The CDR3 extends over 14 amino acids. Here the CDR3 reads CASSSVGGNTEAFF. The CDR3 nucleotides read TGTGCCAGCAGTTCCGTAGGGGGAAACACTGAAGCTTTCTTT.

The rearrangement joins TRBV20-1 to TRBJ2-7; 9 positions agree with TRBD1. V was pared by 3 bases and J by 6 bases, with 12 bases of the junction left unmatched. The germline V gene encodes CDR1 DFQATT and CDR2 SNEGSKA (reference sequence). CDR3 length equals 15 residues. CDR3 nucleotide sequence: TGCAGTGCTAGTTATCGGACAGGGGCTTCGGGCGAGCAGTACTTC. This codes for CSASYRTGASGEQYF.

The rearrangement joins TRBV30 to TRBJ1-6; 9 nucleotides align to TRBD1. V lost 0 bases and J lost 10; bases outside the gene matches: 7. The CDR3 length is 15 residues. Germline V lookup: CDR1 GTSNPN, CDR2 SVGIG (reference sequence). The CDR3 DNA reads TGTGCCTGGAGTGTTCTCGGGACAGGGAAATCACCCCTCCACTTT. Protein product: CAWSVLGTGKSPLHF.

This sequence joins TRBV7-8 and TRBJ1-2, with TRBD1 as a possible D gene (6 bases). The germline V and J ends were trimmed by 1 base and 6 bases, with 9 bases remaining between them. Germline V gene data show CDR1 as SGHVS and CDR2 as FQNEAQ. CDR3 length: 13 residues. Here the CDR3 DNA reads TGTGCCAGCAGCTTAGGGACAGACGATGGCTACACCTTC. Amino acid sequence: CASSLGTDDGYTF.